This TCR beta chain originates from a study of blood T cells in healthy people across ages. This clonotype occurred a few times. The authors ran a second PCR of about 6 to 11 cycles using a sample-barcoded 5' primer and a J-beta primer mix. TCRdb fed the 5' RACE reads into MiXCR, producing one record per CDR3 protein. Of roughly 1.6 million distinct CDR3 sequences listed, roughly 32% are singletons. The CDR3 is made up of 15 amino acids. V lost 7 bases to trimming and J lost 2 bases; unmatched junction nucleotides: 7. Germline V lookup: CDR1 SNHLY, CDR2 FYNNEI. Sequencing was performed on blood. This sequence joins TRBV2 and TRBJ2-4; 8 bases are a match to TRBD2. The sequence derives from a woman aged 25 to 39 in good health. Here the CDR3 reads CASKRAGETKNIQYF. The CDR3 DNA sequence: TGTGCCAGCAAAAGAGCGGGAGAGACCAAAAACATTCAGTACTTC.